The entry that follows covers one T cell receptor (beta chain) sequence. Its specificity is not known. The CDR3 spans 14 residues. CDR1 and CDR2 (germline): WSHSY, SAAADI. The V segment lost 6 bases and the J segment 5 bases; nucleotides outside the gene matches: 3. Repertoires were generated with immunoSEQ multiplex PCR, while TCRdb's copy carries only in-frame clones and drops some. The sample has 250,000 to 300,000 clones; about 94% are singletons. The data were taken from a study of T cell responses to AZD1222 COVID-19 vaccine. Broader study findings: No repertoire was sampled before or during the peak T cell response, only after it. Close to half of all spike-specific TCRs reportedly target regions of the variants that are unmutated. Donors skewed white British and female; clonal diversity was possibly underestimated.

The analysis combined second doses at about 4 or about 12 weeks. The clonotype comes from an adult who received the AZD1222 COVID-19 vaccine. The V and J genes are TRBV10-2 and TRBJ2-2; 10 nucleotides align to TRBD2. The material was peripheral blood, obtained 28 days after the second AZD1222 dose. DNA for the CDR3: TGCGCCAGCAGGGCAGCGGGGGGGACCGGGGAGCTGTTTTTT. Protein: CASRAAGGTGELFF.